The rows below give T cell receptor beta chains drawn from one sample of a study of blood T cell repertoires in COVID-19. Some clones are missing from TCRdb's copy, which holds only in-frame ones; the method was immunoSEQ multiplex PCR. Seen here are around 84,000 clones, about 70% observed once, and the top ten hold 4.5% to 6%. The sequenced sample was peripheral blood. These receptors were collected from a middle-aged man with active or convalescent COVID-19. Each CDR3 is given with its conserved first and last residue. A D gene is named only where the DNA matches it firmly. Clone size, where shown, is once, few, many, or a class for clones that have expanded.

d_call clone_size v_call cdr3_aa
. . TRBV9 CASSVAGDSFDEQYF
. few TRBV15 CATSRGAVQETQYF
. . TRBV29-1 CSVEAQDREQYF
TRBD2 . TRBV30 CAWSLVSGGAGETQYF
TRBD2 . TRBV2 CATQAGGNYNEQFF
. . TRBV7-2 CASSLWDKYYEQYF
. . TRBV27 CASSFTTGRAEKLFF
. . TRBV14 CASSPQVASEKLFF
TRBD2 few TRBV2 CASSPPGLRGPTDTQYF
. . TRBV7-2 CASSPRKTDTQYF
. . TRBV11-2 CASSQQRDTGELFF
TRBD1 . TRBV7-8 CASSDRDREAYEQYF
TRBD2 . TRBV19 CASSITGQRGGSTDTQYF
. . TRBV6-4 CASYPDRLGTEAFF
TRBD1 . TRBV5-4 CASSLPLQWDREGNEQFF